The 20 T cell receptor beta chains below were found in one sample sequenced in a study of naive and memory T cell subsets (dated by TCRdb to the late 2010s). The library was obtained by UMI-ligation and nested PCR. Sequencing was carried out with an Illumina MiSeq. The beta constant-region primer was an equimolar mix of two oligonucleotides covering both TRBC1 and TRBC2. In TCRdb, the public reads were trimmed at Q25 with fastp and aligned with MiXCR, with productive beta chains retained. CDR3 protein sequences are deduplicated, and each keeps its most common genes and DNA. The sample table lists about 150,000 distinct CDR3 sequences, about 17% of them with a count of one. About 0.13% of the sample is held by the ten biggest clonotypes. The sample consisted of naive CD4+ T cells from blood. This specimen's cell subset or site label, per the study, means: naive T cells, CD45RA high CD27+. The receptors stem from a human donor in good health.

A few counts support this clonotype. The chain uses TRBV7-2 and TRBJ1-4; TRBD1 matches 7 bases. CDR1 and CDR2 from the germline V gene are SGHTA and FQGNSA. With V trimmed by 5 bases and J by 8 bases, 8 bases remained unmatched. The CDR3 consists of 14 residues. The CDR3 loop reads CASSGTRDREKLFF. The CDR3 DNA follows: TGTGCCAGCAGCGGAACCCGGGACAGAGAAAAACTGTTTTTT.

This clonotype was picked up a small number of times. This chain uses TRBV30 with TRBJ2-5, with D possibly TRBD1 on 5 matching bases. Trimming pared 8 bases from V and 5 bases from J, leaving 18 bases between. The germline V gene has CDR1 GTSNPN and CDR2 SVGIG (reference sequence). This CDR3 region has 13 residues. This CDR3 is CAHSTEGRETQYF. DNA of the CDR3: TGTGCCCATTCGACAGAAGGTCGTGAGACCCAGTACTTC.

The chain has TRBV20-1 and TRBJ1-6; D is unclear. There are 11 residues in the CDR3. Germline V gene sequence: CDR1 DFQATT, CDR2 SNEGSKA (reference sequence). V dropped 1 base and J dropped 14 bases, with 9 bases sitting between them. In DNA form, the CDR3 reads TGCAGTGCTAGAGTATTGGGGTCCCTCCACTTT. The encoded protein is CSARVLGSLHF.

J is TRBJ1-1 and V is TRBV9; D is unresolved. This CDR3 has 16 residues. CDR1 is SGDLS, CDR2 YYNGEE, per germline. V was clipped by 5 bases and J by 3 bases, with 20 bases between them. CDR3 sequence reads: CASSLGGPVPYTEAFF. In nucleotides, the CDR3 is TGTGCCAGCAGTCTTGGAGGTCCGGTCCCCTACACTGAAGCTTTCTTT.

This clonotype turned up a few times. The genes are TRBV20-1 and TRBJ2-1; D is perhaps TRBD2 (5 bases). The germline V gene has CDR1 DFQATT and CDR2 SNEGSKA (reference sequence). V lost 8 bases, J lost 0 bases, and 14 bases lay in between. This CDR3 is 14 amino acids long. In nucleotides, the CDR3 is TGCAGTCCGATAGCGTCGAGCTCCTACAATGAGCAGTTCTTC. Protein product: CSPIASSSYNEQFF.

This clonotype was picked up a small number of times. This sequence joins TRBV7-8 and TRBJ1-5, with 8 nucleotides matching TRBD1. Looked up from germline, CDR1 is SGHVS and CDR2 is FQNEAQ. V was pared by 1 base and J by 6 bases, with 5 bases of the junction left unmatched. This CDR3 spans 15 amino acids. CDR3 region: CASSLGQGSAQPQHF. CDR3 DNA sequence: TGTGCCAGCAGCTTAGGACAGGGGAGTGCTCAGCCCCAGCATTTT.

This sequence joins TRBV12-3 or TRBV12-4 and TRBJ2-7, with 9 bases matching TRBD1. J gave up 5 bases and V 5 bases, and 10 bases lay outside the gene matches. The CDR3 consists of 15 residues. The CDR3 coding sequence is TGTGCCAGCAGTATATTTTGGGACAGGGACGACGAGCAGTACTTC. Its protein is CASSIFWDRDDEQYF.

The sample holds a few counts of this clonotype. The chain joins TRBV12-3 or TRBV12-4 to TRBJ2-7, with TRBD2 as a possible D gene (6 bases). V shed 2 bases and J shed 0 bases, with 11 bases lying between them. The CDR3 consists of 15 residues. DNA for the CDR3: TGTGCCAGCAGTTTAAGGGGACTGAGCTCCTACGAGCAGTACTTC. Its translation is CASSLRGLSSYEQYF.

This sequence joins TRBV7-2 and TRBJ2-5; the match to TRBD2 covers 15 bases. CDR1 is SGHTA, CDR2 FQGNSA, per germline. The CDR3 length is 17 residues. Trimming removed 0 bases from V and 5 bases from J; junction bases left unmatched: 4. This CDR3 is CASSLAGTSGRRETQYF. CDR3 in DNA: TGTGCCAGCAGCTTAGCCGGGACTAGCGGGAGGAGGGAGACCCAGTACTTC.

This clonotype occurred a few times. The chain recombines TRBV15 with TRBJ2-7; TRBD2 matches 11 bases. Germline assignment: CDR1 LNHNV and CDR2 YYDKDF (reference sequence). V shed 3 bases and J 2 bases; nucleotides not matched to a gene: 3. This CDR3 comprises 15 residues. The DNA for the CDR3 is TGTGCCACCAGCAGGACGACTAGCGGGGCCTACGAGCAGTACTTC. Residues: CATSRTTSGAYEQYF.

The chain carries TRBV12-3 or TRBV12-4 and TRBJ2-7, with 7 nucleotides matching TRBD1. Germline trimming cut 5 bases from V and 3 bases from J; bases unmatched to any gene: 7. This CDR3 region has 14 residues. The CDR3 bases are TGTGCCAGCAGTCGGACCGGGACAGTCTACGAGCAGTACTTC. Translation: CASSRTGTVYEQYF.

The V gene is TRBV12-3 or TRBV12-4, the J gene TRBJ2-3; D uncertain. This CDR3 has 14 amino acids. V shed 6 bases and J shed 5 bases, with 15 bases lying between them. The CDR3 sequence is CASSVGRYQDTQYF. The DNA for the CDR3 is TGTGCCAGCAGCGTAGGCCGTTACCAAGATACGCAGTATTTT.

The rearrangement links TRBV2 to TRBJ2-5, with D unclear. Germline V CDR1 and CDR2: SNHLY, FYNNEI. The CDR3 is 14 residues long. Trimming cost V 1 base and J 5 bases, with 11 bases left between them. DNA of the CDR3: TGTGCCAGCAGTGAAGTGAGCCAACGGGAGACCCAGTACTTC. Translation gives CASSEVSQRETQYF.

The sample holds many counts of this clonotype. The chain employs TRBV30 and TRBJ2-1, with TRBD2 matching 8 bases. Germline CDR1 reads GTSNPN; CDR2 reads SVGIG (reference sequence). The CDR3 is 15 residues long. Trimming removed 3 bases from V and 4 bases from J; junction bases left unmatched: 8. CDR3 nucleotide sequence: TGTGCCTGGAGAGTGGTCGGGAGGGGGTACAATGAGCAGTTCTTC. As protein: CAWRVVGRGYNEQFF.

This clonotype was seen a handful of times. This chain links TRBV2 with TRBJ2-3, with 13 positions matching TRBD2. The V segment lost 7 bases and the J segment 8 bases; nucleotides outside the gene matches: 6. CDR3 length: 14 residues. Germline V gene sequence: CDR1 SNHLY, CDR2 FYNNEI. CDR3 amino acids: CASTPGLAGATQYF. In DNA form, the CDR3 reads TGTGCCAGCACCCCCGGACTAGCGGGAGCTACGCAGTATTTT.

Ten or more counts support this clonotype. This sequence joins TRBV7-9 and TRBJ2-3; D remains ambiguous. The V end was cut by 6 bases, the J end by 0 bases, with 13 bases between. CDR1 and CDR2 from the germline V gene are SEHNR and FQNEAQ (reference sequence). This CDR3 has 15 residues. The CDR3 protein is CASRTGLASTDTQYF. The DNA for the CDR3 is TGTGCCAGCAGAACCGGGTTAGCTAGCACAGATACGCAGTATTTT.

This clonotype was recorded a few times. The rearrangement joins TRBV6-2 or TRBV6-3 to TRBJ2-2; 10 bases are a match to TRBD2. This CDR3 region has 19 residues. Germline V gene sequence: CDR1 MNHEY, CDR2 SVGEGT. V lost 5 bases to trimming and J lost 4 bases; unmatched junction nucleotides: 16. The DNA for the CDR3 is TGTGCCAGCAGTCGACCGTCGTCTAGCGGGAGTTTATTCACCGGGGAGCTGTTTTTT. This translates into CASSRPSSSGSLFTGELFF.

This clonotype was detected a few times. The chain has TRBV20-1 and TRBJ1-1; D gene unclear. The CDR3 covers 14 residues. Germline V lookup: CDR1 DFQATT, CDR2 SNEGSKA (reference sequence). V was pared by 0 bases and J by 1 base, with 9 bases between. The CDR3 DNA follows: TGCAGTGCTAGAGAAGGAGGCCCGAACACTGAAGCTTTCTTT. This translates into CSAREGGPNTEAFF.

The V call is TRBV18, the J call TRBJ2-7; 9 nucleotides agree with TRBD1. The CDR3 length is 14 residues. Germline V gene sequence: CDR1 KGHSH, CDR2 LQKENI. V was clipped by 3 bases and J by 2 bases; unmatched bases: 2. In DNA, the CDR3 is TGTGCCAGCTCACCGGGACAGGGTACCTACGAGCAGTACTTC. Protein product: CASSPGQGTYEQYF.

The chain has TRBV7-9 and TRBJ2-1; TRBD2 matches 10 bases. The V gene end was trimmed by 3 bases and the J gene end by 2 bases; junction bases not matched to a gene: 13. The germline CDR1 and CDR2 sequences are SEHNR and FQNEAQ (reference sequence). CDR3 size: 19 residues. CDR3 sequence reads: CASSLAPGASGGAYNEQFF. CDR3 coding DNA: TGTGCCAGCAGCTTGGCACCTGGAGCTAGCGGGGGCGCCTACAATGAGCAGTTCTTC.